Listed here are 27 T cell receptor beta chains from one sample, sequenced in a study of T cell changes during pregnancy in multiple sclerosis. Method: immunoSEQ multiplex PCR; TCRdb's copy keeps in-frame clones and lacks some. The sample records around 130,000 clones, under 95% being singletons. The sequencing here drew on peripheral blood, taken before pregnancy. Source of these receptors: a female donor with multiple sclerosis, enrolled in a pregnancy study.

V usage is TRBV7-3 and J usage is TRBJ2-5, with 15 bases that match TRBD2. The CDR3 is 16 amino acids. The V gene's germline CDR1 is SGHTA and CDR2 FQGTGA. With 4 bases clipped from V and 5 bases from J, the junction kept 5 bases outside the gene matches. The CDR3 loop reads CASSYGLAGGSETQYF. CDR3 bases: TGTGCCAGCAGCTACGGACTAGCGGGAGGGAGCGAGACCCAGTACTTC.

The chain is built from TRBV9 and TRBJ2-7, with TRBD2 matching 9 bases. V trimming: 5 bases; J trimming: 4 bases; junction bases outside the gene matches: 7. The germline CDR1 and CDR2 sequences are SGDLS and YYNGEE. CDR3 size: 14 residues. CDR3 sequence: CASSKAGGPYEQYF. CDR3 nucleotide sequence: TGTGCCAGCAGTAAGGCGGGGGGGCCTTACGAGCAGTACTTC.

The chain has TRBV4-1 and TRBJ2-3, with 8 positions matching TRBD2. Per germline, CDR1 MGHRA and CDR2 YSYEKL. The length of the CDR3 is 16 residues. J was trimmed by 3 bases and V by 0 bases; bases with no gene match: 5. The CDR3 coding sequence is TGCGCCAGCAGCCAAGAAGGCGGGGGGCTTACAGATACGCAGTATTTT. It encodes CASSQEGGGLTDTQYF.

The J gene is TRBJ2-7, the V gene TRBV27; weak D call: TRBD2 (6 bases). The V and J ends lost 5 bases and 3 bases respectively, with 11 bases between them. CDR1 and CDR2 (germline): MNHEY, SMNVEV (reference sequence). This CDR3 contains 13 residues. The CDR3 reads CASSPRTIYEQYF. The CDR3 DNA is TGTGCCAGCAGTCCTCGGACTATCTACGAGCAGTACTTC.

The sample holds one count of this clone. The genes are TRBV5-6 and TRBJ2-1; TRBD1 aligns across 7 bases. Germline V gene lookup returns CDR1 SGHDT and CDR2 YYEEEE. J lost 1 base, V lost 5 bases, and 3 bases had no gene match. CDR3 length: 14 amino acids. The CDR3 DNA reads TGTGCCAGCAGTTCAGGGGGTTCCTACAATGAGCAGTTCTTC. Amino acids: CASSSGGSYNEQFF.

The CDR3 region is CASSVGTSGFYNEQFF. CDR3 coding DNA: TGTGCCAGCAGCGTAGGGACTAGCGGGTTTTACAATGAGCAGTTCTTC. V is TRBV9 and J is TRBJ2-1; 11 bases are a match to TRBD2. This CDR3 spans 16 amino acids. In germline, CDR1 is SGDLS, CDR2 YYNGEE. The junction had 3 bases not matched to a gene; V was cut back by 0 bases and J by 4 bases.

V gene TRBV6-5 combines with J gene TRBJ1-5, with D possibly being TRBD1 (5 bases). The CDR3 sequence is 14 residues long. Trimming pared 2 bases from V and 4 bases from J, leaving 9 bases between. The germline gives CDR1 MNHEY, CDR2 SVGAGI. This CDR3 is CASSYGAGNQPQHF. CDR3 coding DNA: TGTGCCAGCAGTTACGGGGCGGGGAATCAGCCCCAGCATTTT.

V and J are TRBV28 and TRBJ1-5; tentative D call: TRBD1 (5 bases). From germline, CDR1 is MDHEN and CDR2 SYDVKM. V was cut by 2 bases and J by 1 base, with 15 bases left in between. This CDR3 comprises 17 residues. CDR3 protein: CASSLGGQGGSNQPQHF. In DNA form, the CDR3 reads TGTGCCAGCAGTTTAGGAGGGCAGGGAGGAAGCAATCAGCCCCAGCATTTT. The full variable domain, with the rest looked up from reference TRBV28 and TRBJ1-5, is DVKVTQSSRYLVKRTGEKVFLECVQDMDHENMFWYRQDPGLGLRLIYFSYDVKMKEKGDIPEGYSVSREKKERFSLILESASTNQTSMYLCASSLGGQGGSNQPQHFGDGTRLSIL.

The rearrangement links TRBV27 to TRBJ2-7; tentative D call: TRBD1 (6 bases). The CDR3 runs to 13 residues. Germline CDR1 is MNHEY and CDR2 is SMNVEV (reference sequence). The V and J ends lost 8 bases and 2 bases respectively, with 13 bases between them. This CDR3 reads CASRRGSTYEQYF. CDR3 DNA: TGTGCCAGCCGCAGGGGATCCACCTACGAGCAGTACTTC.

This sequence joins TRBV5-1 and TRBJ2-2; D is possibly TRBD2 (5 bases). Germline CDR1 is SGHRS and CDR2 is YFSETQ. V was pared by 0 bases and J by 4 bases, with 16 bases between. The CDR3 has 17 residues. The CDR3 region has the DNA TGCGCCAGCAGCTTGGCCGTGTCGTCCGGAGGCACCGGGGAGCTGTTTTTT. The encoded protein is CASSLAVSSGGTGELFF.

The genes are TRBV7-3 and TRBJ2-2; 7 bases are a match to TRBD2. Losses at the gene ends were 5 bases for V and 1 base for J; bases not matched to a gene: 4. CDR3 length: 15 residues. Per the germline V gene, CDR1 is SGHTA and CDR2 is FQGTGA. The CDR3 coding sequence is TGTGCCAGCAGCCCGATAGCGGGGAACACCGGGGAGCTGTTTTTT. The encoded protein is CASSPIAGNTGELFF.

The count of this clone is one. Other DNA sequences from this sample encode an identical CDR3 as well. The J gene is TRBJ1-2, the V gene TRBV6-5; 7 nucleotides match TRBD1. Losses at the gene ends were 4 bases for V and 8 bases for J; bases not matched to a gene: 4. The CDR3 extends over 12 amino acids. Germline V lookup: CDR1 MNHEY, CDR2 SVGAGI. The CDR3 protein is CASSLTGYGYTF. As DNA, the CDR3 is TGTGCCAGCAGTTTGACAGGGTACGGCTACACCTTC.

As to this clone: Different DNA sequences within this sample yield the same CDR3. The rearrangement links TRBV23-1 to TRBJ1-6; no reliable D call. TRBV23-1 is an open reading frame whose function is uncertain. The CDR3 totals 14 residues. V was pared by 2 bases and J by 7 bases, with 9 bases between. This CDR3 reads CASSQETENSPLHF. The CDR3 DNA sequence: TGCGCCAGCAGTCAAGAAACTGAGAATTCACCCCTCCACTTT.

This chain uses TRBV2 with TRBJ1-5; D is uncertain. The V end was cut by 3 bases, the J end by 9 bases, with 9 bases between. Germline V gives CDR1 SNHLY, CDR2 FYNNEI. There are 12 residues in the CDR3. The CDR3 reads CASSDPDRPQHF. The DNA of the CDR3 is TGTGCCAGCAGTGATCCCGATAGGCCCCAGCATTTT.

The chain combines TRBV25-1 with TRBJ2-7; 7 positions agree with TRBD1. Germline values: CDR1 MGHDK, CDR2 SYGVNS. Trimming at V came to 1 base and at J to 6 bases, leaving 9 bases not matched to a gene. There are 15 residues in the CDR3. The DNA of the CDR3 is TGTGCCAGCAGTGAATGGGGTAGGGGGCTCTCCGAGCAGTACTTC. Its protein is CASSEWGRGLSEQYF.

The V call is TRBV5-1, the J call TRBJ2-5; no clear D gene. Trimming removed 2 bases from V and 5 bases from J, with 13 bases in between. The CDR3 extends over 14 amino acids. CDR1 and CDR2 (germline): SGHRS, YFSETQ. DNA for the CDR3: TGCGCCAGCAGCTTCAGACCGACGCGGGAGACCCAGTACTTC. It encodes CASSFRPTRETQYF.

The genes are TRBV2 and TRBJ1-1; D gene ambiguous. The CDR3 is 11 amino acids. V lost 10 bases, J lost 8 bases, and 14 bases lay in between. Germline V gives CDR1 SNHLY, CDR2 FYNNEI. In nucleotides, the CDR3 is TGTGCCACCACGCCCGGTTCCGAAGCTTTCTTT. It codes for CATTPGSEAFF.

Concerning this clone: Compared with germline, one end of the junction differs, possibly owing to a read error. The chain joins TRBV10-3 to TRBJ1-4; TRBD1 is a possible D gene (5 bases). CDR3 size: 14 residues. Germline values: CDR1 ENHRY, CDR2 SYGVKD. CDR3 nucleotides: TGTGCCAGCAGTTATCAGCAGGGTGCTGAAAAACTGTTTTTT. Protein sequence: CASSYQQGAEKLFF.

This clone was observed once. The chain couples TRBV7-9 to TRBJ2-2; a weak D match, TRBD1 (6 bases). CDR1 is SEHNR, CDR2 FQNEAQ, per germline (reference sequence). Trimming removed 1 base at V and 5 bases at J, with 11 bases between. The CDR3 extends over 15 amino acids. DNA of the CDR3: TGTGCCAGCAGCTTAGTGAGGGGGTGGACCGGGGAGCTGTTTTTT. It encodes CASSLVRGWTGELFF.

The chain employs TRBV30 and TRBJ2-7; weak D call: TRBD1 (5 bases). Deletions cut 6 bases from V and 4 bases from J, with 16 bases between. This CDR3 has 13 amino acids. Germline V gene lookup returns CDR1 GTSNPN and CDR2 SVGIG (reference sequence). The CDR3 DNA follows: TGTGCCTGCCTCGCAGGGCATGGTTACGAGCAGTACTTC. Residues: CACLAGHGYEQYF.

V and J are TRBV2 and TRBJ2-1; 8 nucleotides match TRBD1. Germline values: CDR1 SNHLY, CDR2 FYNNEI. The ends lost 1 base at V and 0 bases at J; junction bases unmatched: 17. This CDR3 spans 21 amino acids. The CDR3 spells CASSEVGHGQGSVSSYNEQFF. CDR3 in DNA: TGTGCCAGCAGTGAAGTAGGACATGGACAGGGTTCGGTAAGCTCCTACAATGAGCAGTTCTTC.

This clone showed up just a few times. The CDR3 DNA is TGTGCCAGCAGCCCCGGGACAGGTGCTTCCTACGAGCAGTACTTC. Its translation is CASSPGTGASYEQYF. This chain uses TRBV7-9 with TRBJ2-7; 8 positions agree with TRBD1. Germline assignment: CDR1 SEHNR and CDR2 FQNEAQ (reference sequence). This CDR3 contains 15 residues. Losses at the gene ends were 5 bases for V and 1 base for J; bases not matched to a gene: 7.

V is TRBV5-4 and J is TRBJ1-1; maybe TRBD1 (6 bases). Germline V lookup: CDR1 SGHNT, CDR2 YYREEE (reference sequence). V gave up 4 bases and J gave up 5 bases, with 18 bases separating them. The length of the CDR3 is 15 residues. This chain's CDR3 is CASSTGTTGLTEAFF. DNA of the CDR3: TGTGCCAGCAGCACAGGCACGACAGGTCTTACTGAAGCTTTCTTT.

V is TRBV7-9 and J is TRBJ2-2; weak D call: TRBD2 (6 bases). This CDR3 is 16 amino acids long. V lost 5 bases and J 4 bases, leaving 17 bases between the germline ends. CDR1 is SEHNR, CDR2 FQNEAQ, per germline (reference sequence). The CDR3 spells CASSPSAGLGTGELFF. The CDR3 DNA reads TGTGCCAGCAGCCCGAGCGCGGGATTGGGCACCGGGGAGCTGTTTTTT.

The chain carries TRBV7-2 and TRBJ2-5, with unresolved D. V lost 8 bases and J 5 bases, leaving 18 bases between the germline ends. The germline gives CDR1 SGHTA, CDR2 FQGNSA. There are 14 residues in the CDR3. CDR3 sequence reads: CASHPSRVPETQYF. The CDR3 DNA follows: TGTGCCAGCCACCCCTCCCGGGTCCCCGAGACCCAGTACTTC.

The rearrangement joins TRBV2 to TRBJ1-1, with a weak D call TRBD1 (6 bases). Trimming removed 7 bases from V and 1 base from J, with 16 bases in between. CDR3 size: 15 residues. Germline-derived CDR1 and CDR2 are SNHLY and FYNNEI. CDR3 sequence (DNA): TGTGCCAGCACCTTACCGGGACAAACGAACACTGAAGCTTTCTTT. It is translated as CASTLPGQTNTEAFF.

CDR3 in DNA: TGTGCCAGCAGTCTTAGCGGGAGCTCCTACAATGAGCAGTTCTTC. It specifies CASSLSGSSYNEQFF. The chain carries TRBV27 and TRBJ2-1, with 9 bases that match TRBD2. The CDR3 runs to 15 residues. Germline CDR1 reads MNHEY; CDR2 reads SMNVEV (reference sequence). With 5 bases clipped from V and 0 bases from J, the junction kept 2 bases outside the gene matches.